Each of the 5 T cell receptor beta chains below was sequenced from the same sample in a study of identical twins. TCRdb passed the 5' RACE reads through MiXCR, listing each CDR3 protein once. The table records about 530,000 distinct CDR3 sequences, roughly 15% of them present only once. These same records also appear under a second study, on yellow fever vaccine responses in identical twins.

The source material was CD4+ T cells sorted from blood. All receptors derive from a woman aged 18 to 35 in good health.

This clonotype was found many times. The chain is built from TRBV25-1 and TRBJ2-2; D might be TRBD1 or TRBD2, each matching 6 bases. This CDR3 has 14 amino acids. Trimming took 4 bases from V and 5 from J, leaving 11 bases between them. Germline values: CDR1 MGHDK, CDR2 SYGVNS. The DNA of the CDR3 is TGTGCCAGCAGTGGTTTAGGGGGGACCGGGGAGCTGTTTTTT. Encoded protein: CASSGLGGTGELFF.

The chain recombines TRBV29-1 with TRBJ2-2; D ambiguous. V shed 7 bases and J shed 1 base, with 13 bases lying between them. The germline gives CDR1 SQVTM, CDR2 ANQGSEA. This CDR3 has 14 amino acids. The CDR3 spells CSGGIGKNTGELFF. CDR3 DNA: TGCAGCGGAGGTATAGGGAAGAACACCGGGGAGCTGTTTTTT.

This clonotype was observed a handful of times. V and J are TRBV12-3 or TRBV12-4 and TRBJ2-5; D is unresolved. This CDR3 region has 13 residues. Trimming left V 5 bases short and J 7 bases short, with 14 bases between. CDR3 amino acids: CASSPQVWRTQYF. The CDR3, as DNA: TGTGCCAGCAGTCCGCAGGTTTGGCGGACCCAGTACTTC.

This clonotype was counted at least ten times. The chain couples TRBV12-3 or TRBV12-4 to TRBJ2-7; no clear D gene. CDR3 size: 13 residues. V lost 1 base, J lost 4 bases, and 8 bases lay in between. Written as DNA, the CDR3 is TGTGCCAGCAGTTTAGGTCGAGTGTACGAGCAGTACTTC. Translating gives CASSLGRVYEQYF.

The genes are TRBV10-3 and TRBJ2-2; possible D gene TRBD2, 6 bases. Trimming cost V 11 bases and J 6 bases, with 10 bases left between them. The CDR3 totals 11 residues. CDR1 ENHRY and CDR2 SYGVKD come from the germline V gene. Here the CDR3 DNA reads TGTGCCGCCAGGGAGGCCGGGGAGCTGTTTTTT. This encodes CAAREAGELFF.